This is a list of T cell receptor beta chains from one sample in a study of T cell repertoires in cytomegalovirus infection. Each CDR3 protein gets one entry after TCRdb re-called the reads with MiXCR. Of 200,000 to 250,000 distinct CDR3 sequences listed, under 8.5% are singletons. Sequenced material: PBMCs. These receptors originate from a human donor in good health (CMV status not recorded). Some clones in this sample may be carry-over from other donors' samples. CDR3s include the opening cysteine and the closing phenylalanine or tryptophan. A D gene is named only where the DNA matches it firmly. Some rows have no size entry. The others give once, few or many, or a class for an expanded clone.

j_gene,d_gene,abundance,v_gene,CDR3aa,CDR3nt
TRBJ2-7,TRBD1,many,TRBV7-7,CASSLGRTGLDEQYF,TGTGCCAGCAGCTTAGGGCGGACAGGGCTCGACGAGCAGTACTTC
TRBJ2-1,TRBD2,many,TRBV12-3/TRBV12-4,CASSSPGLAGINEQFF,TGTGCCAGCAGTTCCCCGGGACTAGCGGGGATCAATGAGCAGTTCTTC
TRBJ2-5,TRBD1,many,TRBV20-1,CSAGYRGQETQYF,TGCAGTGCCGGATACAGGGGGCAGGAGACCCAGTACTTC
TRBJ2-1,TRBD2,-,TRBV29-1,CSVVGSSGAYNEQFF,TGCAGCGTTGTGGGTTCTAGCGGGGCTTACAATGAGCAGTTCTTC
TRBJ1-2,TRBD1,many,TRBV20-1,CSATRDRGLDGYTF,TGCAGTGCTACCCGGGACAGGGGGCTGGATGGCTACACCTTC
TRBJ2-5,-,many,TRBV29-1,CSVSAQETQYF,TGCAGCGTTTCCGCCCAAGAGACCCAGTACTTC
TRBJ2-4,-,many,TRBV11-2,CASSLLGPLAKNIQYF,TGTGCCAGCAGCTTATTGGGACCTCTAGCCAAAAACATTCAGTACTTC
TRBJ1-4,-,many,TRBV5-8,CASSPVGLGGEKLFF,TGTGCCAGCAGCCCAGTGGGGCTAGGTGGTGAAAAACTGTTTTTT
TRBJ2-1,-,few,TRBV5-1,CASSRRQFF,TGCGCCAGCAGCCGGCGGCAGTTCTTC
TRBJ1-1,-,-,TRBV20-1,CSARTGANTEAFF,TGCAGTGCTAGGACAGGAGCGAACACTGAAGCTTTCTTT
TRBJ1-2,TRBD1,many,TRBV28,CASSWDRDGYTF,TGTGCCAGCAGTTGGGACAGGGATGGCTACACCTTC
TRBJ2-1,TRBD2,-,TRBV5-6,CASSLASSGGSYNEQFF,TGTGCCAGCAGCTTGGCTTCTAGCGGGGGATCCTACAATGAGCAGTTCTTC
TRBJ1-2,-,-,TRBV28,CASSFSVDYGYTF,TGTGCCAGCAGTTTTTCGGTCGACTATGGCTACACCTTC
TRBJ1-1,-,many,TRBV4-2,CASSQRTLGTEAFF,TGTGCCAGCAGCCAGAGAACCTTGGGCACTGAAGCTTTCTTT
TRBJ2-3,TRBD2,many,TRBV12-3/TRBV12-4,CASTRLAGTDTQYF,TGTGCCAGCACACGACTAGCGGGCACAGATACGCAGTATTTT
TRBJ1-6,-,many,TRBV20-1,CSAPIPVTGKGFYNSPLHF,TGCAGTGCCCCCATACCGGTTACAGGGAAGGGGTTTTATAATTCACCCCTCCACTTT
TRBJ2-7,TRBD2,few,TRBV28,CASGRQPARGDF,TGTGCCAGCGGTCGCCAGCCCGCGCGGGGGGACTTC
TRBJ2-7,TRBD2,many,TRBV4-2,CASSQDGGDYEQYF,TGTGCCAGCAGCCAAGATGGGGGGGACTACGAGCAGTACTTC
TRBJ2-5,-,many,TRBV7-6,CASSPSGLSGETQYF,TGTGCCAGCAGCCCTTCCGGGCTCTCTGGCGAGACCCAGTACTTC
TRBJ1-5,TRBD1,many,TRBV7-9,CASSPIRDRTDQPQHF,TGTGCCAGCAGCCCGATCCGGGACAGGACCGATCAGCCCCAGCATTTT
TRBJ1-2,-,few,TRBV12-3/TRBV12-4,CASSLDDAYTRGYTF,TGTGCCAGCAGTTTAGACGACGCCTATACGCGTGGCTACACCTTC
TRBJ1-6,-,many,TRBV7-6,CASSLEAAGPSSPLHF,TGTGCCAGCAGCTTAGAAGCGGCGGGGCCGAGTTCACCCCTCCACTTT
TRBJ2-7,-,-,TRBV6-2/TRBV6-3,CASSLTGASSYEQYF,TGTGCCAGCAGTCTCACGGGGGCCAGCTCCTACGAGCAGTACTTC
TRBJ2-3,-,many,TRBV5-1,CASSSQASDTQYF,TGCGCCAGCAGCTCCCAGGCCTCAGATACGCAGTATTTT
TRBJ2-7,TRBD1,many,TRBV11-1,CASSFAGGYSYEQYF,TGTGCCAGCAGCTTTGCAGGGGGCTACTCCTACGAGCAGTACTTC
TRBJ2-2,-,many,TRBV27,CASSFRGNTGELFF,TGTGCCAGCAGTTTTCGCGGAAACACCGGGGAGCTGTTTTTT
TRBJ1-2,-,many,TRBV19,CASSRTVNYGYTF,TGTGCCAGTAGCCGGACAGTTAACTATGGCTACACCTTC
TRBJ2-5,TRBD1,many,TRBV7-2,CASSPATGGFQETQYF,TGTGCCAGCAGCCCGGCGACAGGGGGCTTCCAAGAGACCCAGTACTTC
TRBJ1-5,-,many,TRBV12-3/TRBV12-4,CASSFDGQLGNQPQHF,TGTGCCAGCAGTTTTGATGGGCAACTGGGCAATCAGCCCCAGCATTTT
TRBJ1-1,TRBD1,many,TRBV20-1,CSASRRDRGTEAFF,TGCAGTGCTAGTCGCCGGGACAGGGGCACTGAAGCTTTCTTT
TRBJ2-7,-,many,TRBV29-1,CSVEGMDEQYF,TGCAGCGTTGAGGGTATGGACGAGCAGTACTTC
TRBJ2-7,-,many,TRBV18,CASSPTVYEQYF,TGTGCCAGCTCACCTACAGTTTACGAGCAGTACTTC
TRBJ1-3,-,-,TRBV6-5,CASRTYRVSGNTIYF,TGTGCCAGCAGGACTTACAGGGTCTCTGGAAACACCATATATTTT